This TCR beta chain was recovered during a study of blood T cell repertoires in COVID-19. Across the whole study: PBMCs, B-cell-depleted T cells, or T cells provided the cDNA or gDNA that made up the material.

Cohort allocation depended upon clinical history that participants reported. All recovered Cohort 3 donors got two negative PCRs, got clearance, or saw symptom resolution. The V gene's germline CDR1 is SGHTS and CDR2 YDEGEE. There are 13 residues in the CDR3. Trimming took off 4 bases at V and 4 bases at J, with 6 bases between the two ends. Original methodology: Scientists estimated how many nucleated cells there were by amplifying reference gene primers. Some clones are missing from TCRdb's copy, which holds only in-frame ones; the method was immunoSEQ multiplex PCR. The DNA gave D and trimming, while V, J and clone size come from that table. Seen here are approximately 440,000 clones, less than 95% observed once, and the top ten hold 0.6%.

The rearrangement joins TRBV5-8 to TRBJ1-6; tentatively, D is TRBD1 (5 bases). The clonotype originates from a man aged 18-30 years who had recovered from COVID-19. Sequencing used PBMCs or T cells enriched from blood (not recorded which). The CDR3: CASSPGYNSPLHF. The DNA for the CDR3 is TGTGCCAGCAGCCCAGGGTATAATTCACCCCTCCACTTT.